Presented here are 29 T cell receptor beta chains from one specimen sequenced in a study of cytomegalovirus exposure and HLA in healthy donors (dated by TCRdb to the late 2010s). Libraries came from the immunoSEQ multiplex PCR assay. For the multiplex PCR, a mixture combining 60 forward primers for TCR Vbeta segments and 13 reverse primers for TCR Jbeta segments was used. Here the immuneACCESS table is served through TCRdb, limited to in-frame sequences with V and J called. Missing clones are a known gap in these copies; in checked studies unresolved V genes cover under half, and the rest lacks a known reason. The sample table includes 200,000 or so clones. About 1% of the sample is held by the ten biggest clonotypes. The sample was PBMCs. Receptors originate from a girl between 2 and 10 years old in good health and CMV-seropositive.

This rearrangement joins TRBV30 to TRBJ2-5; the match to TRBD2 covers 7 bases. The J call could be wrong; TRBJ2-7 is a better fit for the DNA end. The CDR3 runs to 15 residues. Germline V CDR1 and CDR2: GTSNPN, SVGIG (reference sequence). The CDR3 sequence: CAWSVGGSGSYEQYF. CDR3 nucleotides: TGTGCCTGGAGTGTAGGCGGGAGTGGGTCCTACGAGCAGTACTTC.

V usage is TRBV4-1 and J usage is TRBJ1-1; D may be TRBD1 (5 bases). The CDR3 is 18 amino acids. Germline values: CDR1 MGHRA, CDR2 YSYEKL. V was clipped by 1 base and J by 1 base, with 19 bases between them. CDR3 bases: TGCGCCAGCAGCCAAGTCTTTAAACCTAACAGGAGGAACACTGAAGCTTTCTTT. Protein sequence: CASSQVFKPNRRNTEAFF.

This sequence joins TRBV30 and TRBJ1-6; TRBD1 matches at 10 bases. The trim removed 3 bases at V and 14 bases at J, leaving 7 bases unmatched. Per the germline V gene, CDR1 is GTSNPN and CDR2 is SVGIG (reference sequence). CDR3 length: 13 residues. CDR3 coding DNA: TGTGCCTGGAGGACCGGGACAGGGGTTTCCCTCCACTTT. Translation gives CAWRTGTGVSLHF. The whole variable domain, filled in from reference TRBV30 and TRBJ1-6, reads SQTIHQWPATLVQPVGSPLSLECTVEGTSNPNLYWYRQAAGRGLQLLFYSVGIGQISSEVPQNLSASRPQDRQFILSSKKLLLSDSGFYLCAWRTGTGVSLHFGNGTRLTVT.

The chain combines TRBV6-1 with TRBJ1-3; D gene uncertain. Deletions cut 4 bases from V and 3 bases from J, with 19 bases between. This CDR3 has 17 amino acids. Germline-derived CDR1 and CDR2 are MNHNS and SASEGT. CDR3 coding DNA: TGTGCCAGCAGTGTTGCGACACAGTCTATCGGTGGAAACACCATATATTTT. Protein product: CASSVATQSIGGNTIYF.

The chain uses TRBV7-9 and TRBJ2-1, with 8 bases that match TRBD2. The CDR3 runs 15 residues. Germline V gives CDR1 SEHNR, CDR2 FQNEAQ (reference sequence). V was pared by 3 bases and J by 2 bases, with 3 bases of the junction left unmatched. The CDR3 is CASSLKAGAYNEQFF. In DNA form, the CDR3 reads TGTGCCAGCAGCTTGAAAGCGGGAGCCTACAATGAGCAGTTCTTC.

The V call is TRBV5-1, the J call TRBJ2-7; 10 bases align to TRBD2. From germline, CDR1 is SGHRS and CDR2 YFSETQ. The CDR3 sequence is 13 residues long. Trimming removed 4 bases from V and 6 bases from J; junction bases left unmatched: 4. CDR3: CASSSGRAGEQYF. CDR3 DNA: TGCGCCAGCAGCAGCGGGAGGGCCGGCGAGCAGTACTTC.

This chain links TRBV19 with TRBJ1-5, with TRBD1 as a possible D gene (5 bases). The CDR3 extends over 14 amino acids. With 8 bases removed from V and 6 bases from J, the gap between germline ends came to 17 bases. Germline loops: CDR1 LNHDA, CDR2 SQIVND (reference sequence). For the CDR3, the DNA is TGTGCCAGTCGCTCTCCAGGGTTGGCTCAGCCCCAGCATTTT. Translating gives CASRSPGLAQPQHF.

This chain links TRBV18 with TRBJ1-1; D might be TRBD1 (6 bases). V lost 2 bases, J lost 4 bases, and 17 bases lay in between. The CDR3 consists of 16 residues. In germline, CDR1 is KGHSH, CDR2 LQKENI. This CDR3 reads CASSPGTGRGSTEAFF. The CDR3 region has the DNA TGTGCCAGCTCACCAGGTACAGGGCGAGGGAGCACTGAAGCTTTCTTT.

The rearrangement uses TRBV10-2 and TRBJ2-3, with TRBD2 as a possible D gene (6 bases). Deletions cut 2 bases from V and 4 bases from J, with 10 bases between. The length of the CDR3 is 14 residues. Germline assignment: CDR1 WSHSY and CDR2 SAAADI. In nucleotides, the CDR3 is TGCGCCAGCAGTGAGACTAGCAGTGCAGATACGCAGTATTTT. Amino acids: CASSETSSADTQYF.

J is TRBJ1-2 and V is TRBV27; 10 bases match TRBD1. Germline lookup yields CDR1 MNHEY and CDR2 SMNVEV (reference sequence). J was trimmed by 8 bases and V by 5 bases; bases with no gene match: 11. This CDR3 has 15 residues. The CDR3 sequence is CASSPRDRGIKGYTF. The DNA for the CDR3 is TGTGCCAGCAGTCCGCGGGACAGGGGCATTAAGGGCTACACCTTC.

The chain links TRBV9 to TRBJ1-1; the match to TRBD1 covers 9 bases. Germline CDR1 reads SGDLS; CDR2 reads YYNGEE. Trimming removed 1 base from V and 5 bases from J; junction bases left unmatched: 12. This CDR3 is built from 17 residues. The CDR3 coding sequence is TGTGCCAGCAGCGTATTACAGGGGGCGCTAGGGGGGACTGAAGCTTTCTTT. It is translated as CASSVLQGALGGTEAFF.

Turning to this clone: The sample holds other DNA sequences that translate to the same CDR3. CDR3: CASIGGTEAFF. The CDR3 bases are TGTGCCAGCATCGGCGGGACTGAAGCTTTCTTT. J is TRBJ1-1 and V is TRBV2; D not resolved. The CDR3 has 11 residues. The V end was cut by 7 bases, the J end by 5 bases, with 8 bases between. From germline, CDR1 is SNHLY and CDR2 FYNNEI.

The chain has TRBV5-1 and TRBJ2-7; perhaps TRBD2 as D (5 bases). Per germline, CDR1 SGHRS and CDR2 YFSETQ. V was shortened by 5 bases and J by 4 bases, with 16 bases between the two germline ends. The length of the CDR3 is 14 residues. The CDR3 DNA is TGCGCCAGCAGTTATGGGCTAGCAGAGTACGAGCAGTACTTC. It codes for CASSYGLAEYEQYF.

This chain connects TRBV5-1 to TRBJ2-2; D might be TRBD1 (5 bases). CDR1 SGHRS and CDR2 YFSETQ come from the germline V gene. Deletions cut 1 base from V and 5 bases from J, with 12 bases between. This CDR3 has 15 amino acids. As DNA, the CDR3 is TGCGCCAGCAGCTTGCAGGGCGAAGATACCGGGGAGCTGTTTTTT. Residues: CASSLQGEDTGELFF.

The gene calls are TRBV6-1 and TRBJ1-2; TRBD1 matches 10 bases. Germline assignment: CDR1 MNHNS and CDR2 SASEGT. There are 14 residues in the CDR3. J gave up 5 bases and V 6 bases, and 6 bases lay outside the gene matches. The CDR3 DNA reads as TGTGCCAGCAGGGGGGACAGGGGAAGGTATGGCTACACCTTC. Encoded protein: CASRGDRGRYGYTF.

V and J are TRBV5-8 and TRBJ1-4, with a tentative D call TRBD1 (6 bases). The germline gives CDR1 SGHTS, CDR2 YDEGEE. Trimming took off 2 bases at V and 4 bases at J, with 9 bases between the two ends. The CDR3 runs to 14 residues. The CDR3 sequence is CASSFGQYNEKLFF. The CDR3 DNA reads TGTGCCAGCAGCTTCGGACAGTATAATGAAAAACTGTTTTTT.

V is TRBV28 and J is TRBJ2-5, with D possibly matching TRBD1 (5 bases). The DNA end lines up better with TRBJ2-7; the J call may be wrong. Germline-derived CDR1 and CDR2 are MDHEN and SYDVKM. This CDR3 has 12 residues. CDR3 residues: CASAKGVYEQYF. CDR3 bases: TGTGCCAGCGCAAAAGGGGTCTACGAGCAGTACTTC.

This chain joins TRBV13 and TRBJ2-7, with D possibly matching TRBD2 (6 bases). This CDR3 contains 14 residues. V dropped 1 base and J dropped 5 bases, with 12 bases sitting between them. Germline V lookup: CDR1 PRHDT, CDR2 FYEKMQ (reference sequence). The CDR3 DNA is TGTGCCAGCAGCTTAGCCGGGAGTGGCCACGAGCAGTACTTC. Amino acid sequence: CASSLAGSGHEQYF.

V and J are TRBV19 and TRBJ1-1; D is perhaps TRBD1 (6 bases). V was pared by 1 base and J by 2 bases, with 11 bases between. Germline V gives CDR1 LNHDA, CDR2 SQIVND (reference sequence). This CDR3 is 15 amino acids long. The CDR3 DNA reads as TGTGCCAGTAGTATAGCGGGACAAAAAAACACTGAAGCTTTCTTT. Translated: CASSIAGQKNTEAFF.

CDR3 sequence: CASVRGSNTGELFF. CDR3 DNA sequence: TGTGCCAGTGTCAGAGGGTCGAACACCGGGGAGCTGTTTTTT. The chain joins TRBV19 to TRBJ2-2; perhaps TRBD2 as D (5 bases). This CDR3 has 14 residues. Trimming took 8 bases from V and 0 from J, leaving 10 bases between them. Germline CDR1 LNHDA, CDR2 SQIVND (reference sequence).

The CDR3 nucleotides read TGTGCCAGCAGCTTGGGAGACAGAACCACAGATACGCAGTATTTT. This codes for CASSLGDRTTDTQYF. V gene TRBV5-6 combines with J gene TRBJ2-3; the D gene is possibly TRBD1 (5 bases). CDR1 and CDR2 (germline): SGHDT, YYEEEE. The CDR3 sequence is 15 residues long. Trimming removed 0 bases from V and 2 bases from J, with 10 bases in between.

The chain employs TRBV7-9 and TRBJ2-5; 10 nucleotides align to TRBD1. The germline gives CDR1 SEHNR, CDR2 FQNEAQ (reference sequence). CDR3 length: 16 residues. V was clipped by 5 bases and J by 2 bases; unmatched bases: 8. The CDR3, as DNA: TGTGCCAGCAGCCTACACCGGACAGGGGGGCAAGAGACCCAGTACTTC. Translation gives CASSLHRTGGQETQYF.

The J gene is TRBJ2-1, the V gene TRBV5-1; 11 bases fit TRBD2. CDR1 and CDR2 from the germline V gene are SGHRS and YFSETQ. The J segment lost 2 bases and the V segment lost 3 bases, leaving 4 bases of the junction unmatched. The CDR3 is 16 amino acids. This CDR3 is CASSWVAGGPYNEQFF. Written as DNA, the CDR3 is TGCGCCAGCAGCTGGGTAGCGGGAGGGCCCTACAATGAGCAGTTCTTC.

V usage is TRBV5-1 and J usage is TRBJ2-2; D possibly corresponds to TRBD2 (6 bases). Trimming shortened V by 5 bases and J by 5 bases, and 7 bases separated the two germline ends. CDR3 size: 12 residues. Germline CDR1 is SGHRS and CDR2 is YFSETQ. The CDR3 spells CASREGTGELFF. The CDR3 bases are TGCGCCAGCAGGGAGGGTACCGGGGAGCTGTTTTTT.

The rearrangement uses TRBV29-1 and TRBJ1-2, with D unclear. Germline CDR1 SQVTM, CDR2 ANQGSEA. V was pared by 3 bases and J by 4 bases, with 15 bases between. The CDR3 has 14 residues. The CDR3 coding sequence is TGCAGCGTTGATAAGTCGCCGAGCCCCTATGGCTACACCTTC. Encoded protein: CSVDKSPSPYGYTF.

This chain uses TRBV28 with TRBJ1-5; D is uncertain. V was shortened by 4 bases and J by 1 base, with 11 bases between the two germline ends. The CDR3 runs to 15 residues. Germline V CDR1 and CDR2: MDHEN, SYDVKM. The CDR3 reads CASSYQSGSNQPQHF. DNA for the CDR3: TGTGCCAGCAGTTATCAAAGCGGGAGCAATCAGCCCCAGCATTTT.

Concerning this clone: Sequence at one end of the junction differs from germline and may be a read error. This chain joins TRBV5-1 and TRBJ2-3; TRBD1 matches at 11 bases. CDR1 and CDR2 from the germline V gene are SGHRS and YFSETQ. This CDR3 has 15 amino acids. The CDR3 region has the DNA TGCGCCAGCAGCTTGGGGACAGGGGGCCCAGATACGCGGTATTTT. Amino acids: CASSLGTGGPDTRYF.

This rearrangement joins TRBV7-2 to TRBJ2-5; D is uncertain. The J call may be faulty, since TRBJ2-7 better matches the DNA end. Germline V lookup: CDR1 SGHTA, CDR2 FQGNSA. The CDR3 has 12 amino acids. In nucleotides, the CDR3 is TGTGCCAGCAGCTTAACTATCTACGAGCAGTACTTC. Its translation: CASSLTIYEQYF.

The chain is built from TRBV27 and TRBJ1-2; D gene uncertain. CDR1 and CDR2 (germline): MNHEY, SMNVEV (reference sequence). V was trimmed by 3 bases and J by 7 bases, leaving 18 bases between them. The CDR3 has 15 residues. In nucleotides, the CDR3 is TGTGCCAGCAGTTTCGAGGGTCCAGGAGGAGGTGGCTACACCTTC. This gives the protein CASSFEGPGGGGYTF.